This TCR beta chain was documented in a study of blood T cell repertoires in COVID-19. Study overall: Whether acute or convalescent, the COVID-19 samples came from the United States, Italy and Spain. PBMCs, B-cell-depleted T cells, or T cells provided the cDNA or gDNA that made up the material.

In the source study's methods: It was from reference gene primer amplification that nucleated cell counts were estimated. Sequenced by immunoSEQ multiplex PCR; TCRdb stores in-frame clones only, minus some. V and J calls and clone size follow that table, whereas D and trimming were derived from the DNA. The repertoire holds over 130,000 clones, about 91% seen once, with 25% to 30% in the top ten. This CDR3 contains 13 residues. V gave up 4 bases and J gave up 6 bases, with 12 bases separating them. In germline, CDR1 is MNHEY, CDR2 SMNVEV (reference sequence). This sequence joins TRBV27 and TRBJ1-2; the D gene is possibly TRBD1 (6 bases). The TCR sequence derives from a human donor in a cohort sampled during active COVID-19. Source material: peripheral blood. The CDR3 loop reads CASSYRVSDGYTF. In nucleotides, the CDR3 is TGTGCCAGCAGTTACAGGGTATCGGATGGCTACACCTTC.